What follows is one T cell receptor beta chain and its context. The CDR3 has 14 amino acids. Looked up from germline, CDR1 is SGDLS and CDR2 is YYNGEE. V shed 0 bases, J shed 7 bases, and the junction held 7 bases outside the gene matches. These data are taken from a study of blood T cell repertoires in COVID-19. Study as a whole: Researchers got acute and convalescent COVID-19 samples from the United States, Italy and Spain. From T cells, B-cell-depleted T cells, or PBMCs came the material, which was cDNA or gDNA.

Cohorts were determined from participant-reported clinical history. Sequenced by immunoSEQ multiplex PCR; TCRdb stores in-frame clones only, minus some. The data hold 150,000 to 200,000 clones, with less than 90% observed a single time. The receptor comes from a woman aged 25 to 39 who had been exposed to COVID-19. Input material: PBMCs or T cells enriched from blood (not recorded which). The chain couples TRBV9 to TRBJ2-7; 7 nucleotides align to TRBD1. The CDR3 here is CASSVGDRVGEQYF. CDR3 DNA: TGTGCCAGCAGCGTAGGAGACAGGGTAGGAGAGCAGTACTTC. Based on the CDR3 plus reference TRBV9 and TRBJ2-7, the full variable domain is DSGVTQTPKHLITATGQRVTLRCSPRSGDLSVYWYQQSLDQGLQFLIQYYNGEERAKGNILERFSAQQFPDLHSELNLSSLELGDSALYFCASSVGDRVGEQYFGPGTRLTVT.